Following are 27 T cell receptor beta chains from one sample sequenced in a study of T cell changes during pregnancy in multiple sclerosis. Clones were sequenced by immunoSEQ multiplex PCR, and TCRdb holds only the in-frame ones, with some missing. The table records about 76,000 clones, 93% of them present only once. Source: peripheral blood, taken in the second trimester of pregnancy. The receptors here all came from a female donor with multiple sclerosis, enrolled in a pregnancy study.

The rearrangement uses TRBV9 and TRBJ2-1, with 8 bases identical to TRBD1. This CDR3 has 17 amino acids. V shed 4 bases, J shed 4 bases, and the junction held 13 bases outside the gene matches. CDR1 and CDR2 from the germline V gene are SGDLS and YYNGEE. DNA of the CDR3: TGTGCCAGCAGCCAAAATCCCGGGACAGGAGGATACAATGAGCAGTTCTTC. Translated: CASSQNPGTGGYNEQFF.

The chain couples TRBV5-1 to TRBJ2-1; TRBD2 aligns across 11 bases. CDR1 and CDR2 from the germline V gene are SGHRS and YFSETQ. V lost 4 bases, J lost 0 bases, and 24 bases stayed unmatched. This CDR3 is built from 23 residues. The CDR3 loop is CASSRKEALAGGFGKNSYNEQFF. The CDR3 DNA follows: TGCGCCAGCAGCCGGAAAGAGGCCCTAGCGGGGGGCTTTGGTAAAAACTCCTACAATGAGCAGTTCTTC.

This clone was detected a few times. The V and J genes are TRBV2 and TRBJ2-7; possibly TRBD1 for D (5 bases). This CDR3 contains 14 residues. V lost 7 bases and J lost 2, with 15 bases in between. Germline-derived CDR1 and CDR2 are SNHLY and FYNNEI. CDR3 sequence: CASTANPDTYEQYF. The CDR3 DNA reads TGTGCCAGCACGGCAAACCCGGACACCTACGAGCAGTACTTC.

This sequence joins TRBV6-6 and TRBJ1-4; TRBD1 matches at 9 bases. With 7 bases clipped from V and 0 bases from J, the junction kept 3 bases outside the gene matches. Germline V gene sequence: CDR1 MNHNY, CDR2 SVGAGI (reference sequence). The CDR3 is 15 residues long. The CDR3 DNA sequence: TGTGCCAGCACGGGACAGGGAGCAACTAATGAAAAACTGTTTTTT. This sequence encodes CASTGQGATNEKLFF.

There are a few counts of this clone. As DNA, the CDR3 is TGTGCCAGCAGGGGACAGGGGGCGGGTAACTATGGCTACACCTTC. Its translation: CASRGQGAGNYGYTF. This chain links TRBV6-1 with TRBJ1-2; 12 bases agree with TRBD1. Unmatched junction bases numbered 3, after V lost 6 bases and J lost 1 base. The length of the CDR3 is 15 residues. CDR1 is MNHNS and CDR2 is SASEGT in the germline V gene.

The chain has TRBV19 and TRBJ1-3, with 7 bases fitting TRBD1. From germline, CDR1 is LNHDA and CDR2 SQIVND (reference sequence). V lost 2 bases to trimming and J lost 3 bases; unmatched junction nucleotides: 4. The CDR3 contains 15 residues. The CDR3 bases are TGTGCCAGTAGTATAATCACAGGGGTTGGAAACACCATATATTTT. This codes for CASSIITGVGNTIYF.

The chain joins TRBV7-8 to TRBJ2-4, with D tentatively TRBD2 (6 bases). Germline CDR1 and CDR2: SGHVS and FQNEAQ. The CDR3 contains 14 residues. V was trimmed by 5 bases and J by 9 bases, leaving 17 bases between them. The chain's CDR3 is CASSTEEGTGIQYF. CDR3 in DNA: TGTGCCAGCAGCACCGAGGAGGGGACGGGCATTCAGTACTTC.

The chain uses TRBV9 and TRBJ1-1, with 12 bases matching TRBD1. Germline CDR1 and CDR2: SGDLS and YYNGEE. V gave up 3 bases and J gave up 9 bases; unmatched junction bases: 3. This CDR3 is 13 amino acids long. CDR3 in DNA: TGTGCCAGCAGCGGAGGGACAGGGGGCCAAGCTTTCTTT. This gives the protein CASSGGTGGQAFF. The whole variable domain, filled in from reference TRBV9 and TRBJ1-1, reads DSGVTQTPKHLITATGQRVTLRCSPRSGDLSVYWYQQSLDQGLQFLIQYYNGEERAKGNILERFSAQQFPDLHSELNLSSLELGDSALYFCASSGGTGGQAFFGQGTRLTVV.

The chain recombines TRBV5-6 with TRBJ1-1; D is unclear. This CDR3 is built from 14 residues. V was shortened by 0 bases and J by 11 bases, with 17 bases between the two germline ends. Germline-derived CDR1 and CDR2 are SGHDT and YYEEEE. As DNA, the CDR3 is TGTGCCAGCAGCTTGGGTCTGGGAGCGAGTTGGGCTTTCTTT. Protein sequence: CASSLGLGASWAFF.

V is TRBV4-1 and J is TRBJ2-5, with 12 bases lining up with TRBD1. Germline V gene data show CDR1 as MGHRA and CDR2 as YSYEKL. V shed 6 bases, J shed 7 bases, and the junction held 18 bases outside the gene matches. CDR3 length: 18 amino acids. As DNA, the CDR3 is TGCGCCAGCAGTGCCGGGACAGGGGGCGCCTATACCGCTGGGACCCAGTACTTC. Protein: CASSAGTGGAYTAGTQYF.

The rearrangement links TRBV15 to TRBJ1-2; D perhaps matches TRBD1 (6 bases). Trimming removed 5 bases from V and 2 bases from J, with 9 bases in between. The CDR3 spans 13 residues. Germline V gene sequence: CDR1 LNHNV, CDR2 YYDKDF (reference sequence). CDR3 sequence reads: CATSRGQNYGYTF. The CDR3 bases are TGTGCCACCAGCCGCGGACAGAACTATGGCTACACCTTC. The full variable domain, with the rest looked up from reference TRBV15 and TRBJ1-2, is DAMVIQNPRYQVTQFGKPVTLSCSQTLNHNVMYWYQQKSSQAPKLLFHYYDKDFNNEADTPDNFQSRRPNTSFCFLDIRSPGLGDTAMYLCATSRGQNYGYTFGSGTRLTVV.

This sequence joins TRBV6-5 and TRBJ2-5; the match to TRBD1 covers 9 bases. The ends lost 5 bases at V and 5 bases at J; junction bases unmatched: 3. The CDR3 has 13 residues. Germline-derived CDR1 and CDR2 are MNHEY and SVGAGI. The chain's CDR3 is CASSLTGGETQYF. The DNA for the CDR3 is TGTGCCAGCAGTCTGACAGGGGGGGAGACCCAGTACTTC.

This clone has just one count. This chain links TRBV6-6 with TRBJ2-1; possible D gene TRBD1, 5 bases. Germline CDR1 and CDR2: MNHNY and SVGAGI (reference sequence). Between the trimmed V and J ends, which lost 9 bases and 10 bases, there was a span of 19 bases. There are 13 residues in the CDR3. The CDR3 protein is CASSDRPHLEQFF. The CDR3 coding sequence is TGTGCCAGTTCCGACAGACCCCACCTAGAGCAGTTCTTC.

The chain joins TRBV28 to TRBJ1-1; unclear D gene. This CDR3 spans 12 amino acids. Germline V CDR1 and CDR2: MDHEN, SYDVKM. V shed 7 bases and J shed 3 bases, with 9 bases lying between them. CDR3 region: CASTSFDTEAFF. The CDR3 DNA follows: TGTGCCAGCACTTCGTTTGACACTGAAGCTTTCTTT.

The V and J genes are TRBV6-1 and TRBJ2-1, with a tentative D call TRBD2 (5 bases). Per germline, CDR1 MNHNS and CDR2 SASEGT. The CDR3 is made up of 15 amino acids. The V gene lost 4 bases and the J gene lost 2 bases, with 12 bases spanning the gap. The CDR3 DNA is TGTGCCAGCAGTGTACAAGGGAGTCCCTACAATGAGCAGTTCTTC. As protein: CASSVQGSPYNEQFF.

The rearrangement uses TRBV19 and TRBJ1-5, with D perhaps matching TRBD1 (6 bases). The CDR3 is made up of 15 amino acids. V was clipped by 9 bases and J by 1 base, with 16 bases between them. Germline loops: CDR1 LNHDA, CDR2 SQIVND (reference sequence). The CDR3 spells CASDVQGLSNQPQHF. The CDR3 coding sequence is TGTGCCAGCGATGTGCAGGGGTTAAGCAATCAGCCCCAGCATTTT.

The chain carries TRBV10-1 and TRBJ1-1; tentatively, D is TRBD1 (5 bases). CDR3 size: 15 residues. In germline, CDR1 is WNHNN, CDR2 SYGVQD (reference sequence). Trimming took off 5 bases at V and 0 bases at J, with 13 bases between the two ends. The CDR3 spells CASSFPTVLNTEAFF. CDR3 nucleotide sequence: TGCGCCAGCAGTTTCCCGACAGTCTTGAACACTGAAGCTTTCTTT.

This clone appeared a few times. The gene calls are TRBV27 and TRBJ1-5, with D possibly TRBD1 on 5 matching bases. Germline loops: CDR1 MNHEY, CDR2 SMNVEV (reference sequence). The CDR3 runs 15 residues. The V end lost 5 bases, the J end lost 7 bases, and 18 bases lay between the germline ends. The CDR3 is CASSPLGGNGQPQHF. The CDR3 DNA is TGTGCCAGCAGTCCTCTCGGGGGTAATGGACAGCCCCAGCATTTT.

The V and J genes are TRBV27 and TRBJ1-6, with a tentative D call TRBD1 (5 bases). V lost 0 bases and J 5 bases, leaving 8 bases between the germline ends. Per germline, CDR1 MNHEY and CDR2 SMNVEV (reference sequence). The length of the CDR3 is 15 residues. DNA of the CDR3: TGTGCCAGCAGTTTATCCTCAGGGAATAATTCACCCCTCCACTTT. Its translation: CASSLSSGNNSPLHF.

This chain's CDR3 is CASSLDRSGGTYYGYTF. DNA for the CDR3: TGCGCCAGCAGCTTGGATAGGTCAGGAGGGACTTACTATGGCTACACCTTC. The V gene is TRBV5-1, the J gene TRBJ1-2; D might be TRBD1 (5 bases). The CDR3 is made up of 17 amino acids. Per germline, CDR1 SGHRS and CDR2 YFSETQ. Trimming shortened V by 0 bases and J by 3 bases, and 18 bases separated the two germline ends.

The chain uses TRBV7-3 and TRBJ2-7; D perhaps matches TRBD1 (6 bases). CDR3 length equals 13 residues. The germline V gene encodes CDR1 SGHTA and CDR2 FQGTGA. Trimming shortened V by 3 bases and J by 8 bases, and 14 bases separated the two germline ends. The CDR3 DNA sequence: TGTGCCAGCAGCTTGGGGACACTCCCTAAGCAGTACTTC. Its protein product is CASSLGTLPKQYF.

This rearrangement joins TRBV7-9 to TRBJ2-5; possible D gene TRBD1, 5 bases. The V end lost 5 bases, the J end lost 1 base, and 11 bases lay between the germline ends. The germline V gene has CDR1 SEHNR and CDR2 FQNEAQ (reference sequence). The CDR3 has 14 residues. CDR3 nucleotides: TGTGCCAGCAGCCTAAGACAGCGCCAAGAGACCCAGTACTTC. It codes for CASSLRQRQETQYF.

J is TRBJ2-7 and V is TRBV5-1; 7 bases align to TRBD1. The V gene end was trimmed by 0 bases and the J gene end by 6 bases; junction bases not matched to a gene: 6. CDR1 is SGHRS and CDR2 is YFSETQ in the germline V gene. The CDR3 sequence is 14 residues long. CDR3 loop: CASSLEQGIGEQYF. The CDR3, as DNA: TGCGCCAGCAGCTTGGAACAGGGGATAGGCGAGCAGTACTTC.

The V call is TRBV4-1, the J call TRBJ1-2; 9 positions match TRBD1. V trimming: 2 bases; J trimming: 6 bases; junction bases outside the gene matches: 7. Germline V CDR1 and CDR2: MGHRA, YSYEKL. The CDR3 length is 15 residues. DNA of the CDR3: TGCGCCAGCAGCCAACCCGGACAGGGGATAGATGGCTACACCTTC. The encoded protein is CASSQPGQGIDGYTF.

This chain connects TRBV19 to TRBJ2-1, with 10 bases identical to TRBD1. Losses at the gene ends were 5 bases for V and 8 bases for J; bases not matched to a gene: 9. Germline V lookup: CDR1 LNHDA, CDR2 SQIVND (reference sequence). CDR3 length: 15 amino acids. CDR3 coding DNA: TGTGCCAGTAGTCAAATGGGACAGGGGTACCATGAGCAGTTCTTC. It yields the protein CASSQMGQGYHEQFF.

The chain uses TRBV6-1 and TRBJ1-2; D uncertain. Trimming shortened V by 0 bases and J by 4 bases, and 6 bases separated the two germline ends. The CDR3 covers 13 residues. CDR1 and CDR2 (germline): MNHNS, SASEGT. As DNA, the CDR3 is TGTGCCAGCAGTGAAGCAGGGAGCTATGGCTACACCTTC. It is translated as CASSEAGSYGYTF.

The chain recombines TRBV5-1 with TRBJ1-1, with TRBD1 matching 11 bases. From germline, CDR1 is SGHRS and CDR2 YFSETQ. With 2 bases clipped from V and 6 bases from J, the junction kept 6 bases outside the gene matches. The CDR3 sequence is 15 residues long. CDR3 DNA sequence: TGCGCCAGCAGCTTTCGGACAGGGGGCTTGGCTGAAGCTTTCTTT. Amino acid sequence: CASSFRTGGLAEAFF.